The 20 T cell receptor beta chains given below trace back to one sample, sequenced in a study of T cells after yellow fever vaccination. TCRdb reprocessed the 5' RACE reads via MiXCR and lists one record per CDR3 protein. The table includes under 400,000 distinct CDR3 sequences, 9.5% to 15% detected once. Sample: CD4+ T cells sorted from PBMCs, taken 15 days after the yellow fever booster vaccination. All receptors come from a man younger than 35 who received the YFV17D yellow fever vaccine.

The chain recombines TRBV7-8 with TRBJ1-6, with D maybe TRBD1 (5 bases). CDR1 is SGHVS and CDR2 is FQNEAQ in the germline V gene. Trimming took 5 bases from V and 10 from J, leaving 15 bases between them. The length of the CDR3 is 14 residues. The CDR3 sequence: CASSRDGGDSPLHF. In nucleotides, the CDR3 is TGTGCCAGCAGCAGGGACGGCGGCGACTCACCCCTCCACTTT.

The chain employs TRBV12-3 or TRBV12-4 and TRBJ2-7; 8 positions agree with TRBD1. CDR3 length equals 13 residues. V dropped 5 bases and J dropped 4; count of bases not matched to a gene: 4. The CDR3 nucleotides read TGTGCCAGCAGTCAGGGGGCCGTGTACGAGCAGTACTTC. Translated, it gives CASSQGAVYEQYF.

This clonotype was counted ten times or more. The rearrangement joins TRBV7-2 to TRBJ2-1; 8 nucleotides agree with TRBD1. J lost 4 bases, V lost 3 bases, and 8 bases had no gene match. This CDR3 region has 16 residues. The germline gives CDR1 SGHTA, CDR2 FQGNSA. CDR3 region: CASSLGLGQAYNEQFF. As DNA, the CDR3 is TGTGCCAGCAGCTTGGGGTTGGGACAGGCTTACAATGAGCAGTTCTTC.

The chain recombines TRBV4-1 with TRBJ2-4; 9 nucleotides line up with TRBD2. The CDR3 length is 20 residues. Germline-derived CDR1 and CDR2 are MGHRA and YSYEKL. V lost 3 bases, J lost 0 bases, and 15 bases stayed unmatched. CDR3 DNA sequence: TGCGCCAGCAGCCAGGCCCTAGGACTAGCGAGCCCGGTAGCCAAAAACATTCAGTACTTC. The encoded protein is CASSQALGLASPVAKNIQYF.

The chain uses TRBV4-2 and TRBJ2-2; unclear D gene. There are 19 residues in the CDR3. Germline values: CDR1 LGHNA, CDR2 YNFKEQ. Trimming removed 2 bases from V and 2 bases from J, with 21 bases in between. The chain's CDR3 is CASSQNTPIRLVNTGELFF. The CDR3 coding sequence is TGTGCCAGCAGCCAAAACACCCCTATCCGGCTGGTAAACACCGGGGAGCTGTTTTTT.

This clonotype was seen a handful of times. This rearrangement joins TRBV6-2 or TRBV6-3 to TRBJ2-5; D may correspond to TRBD1 or TRBD2 (5 bases each). This CDR3 is built from 15 residues. The germline CDR1 and CDR2 sequences are MNHEY and SVGEGT. Trimming took 5 bases from V and 2 from J, leaving 15 bases between them. The CDR3 DNA sequence: TGTGCCAGCAGTCAACTCCGGGGCACACAAGAGACCCAGTACTTC. This gives the protein CASSQLRGTQETQYF.

This clonotype was seen a handful of times. The chain combines TRBV27 with TRBJ1-1; no firm D call. Germline V gene lookup returns CDR1 MNHEY and CDR2 SMNVEV (reference sequence). CDR3 length: 16 residues. Trimming removed 2 bases at V and 1 base at J, with 14 bases between. The CDR3 region is CASSLSWAAPNTEAFF. CDR3 nucleotide sequence: TGTGCCAGCAGTTTAAGTTGGGCGGCCCCGAACACTGAAGCTTTCTTT.

At least ten counts were recorded for this clonotype. V is TRBV7-3 and J is TRBJ2-7, with D perhaps TRBD2 (6 bases). V was clipped by 3 bases and J by 6 bases, with 12 bases between them. CDR1 is SGHTA, CDR2 FQGTGA, per germline. The CDR3 is 13 residues long. The chain's CDR3 is CASSLGGSGEQYF. The CDR3 region has the DNA TGTGCCAGCAGCTTGGGAGGCTCAGGCGAGCAGTACTTC.

This clonotype was seen a handful of times. The V and J genes are TRBV20-1 and TRBJ1-5; unclear D gene. V was pared by 2 bases and J by 1 base, with 6 bases between. The CDR3 has 13 residues. Germline V gene data show CDR1 as DFQATT and CDR2 as SNEGSKA (reference sequence). This chain's CDR3 is CSARRQSNQPQHF. In DNA form, the CDR3 reads TGCAGTGCTAGAAGGCAGAGCAATCAGCCCCAGCATTTT.

V gene TRBV9 combines with J gene TRBJ2-6; 7 bases are shared with TRBD1. The CDR3 is 17 residues long. The J segment lost 3 bases and the V segment lost 7 bases, leaving 13 bases of the junction unmatched. From germline, CDR1 is SGDLS and CDR2 YYNGEE. The CDR3 protein is CASRSPHRGDGANVLTF. In DNA, the CDR3 is TGTGCCAGCCGTTCCCCCCACAGGGGTGATGGGGCCAACGTCCTGACTTTC.

This clonotype was detected only a few times. The chain uses TRBV19 and TRBJ1-6, with D uncertain. The CDR3 covers 14 residues. Germline lookup yields CDR1 LNHDA and CDR2 SQIVND (reference sequence). Trimming took off 4 bases at V and 9 bases at J, with 13 bases between the two ends. CDR3 residues: CASSSPAGASPLHF. The CDR3 region has the DNA TGTGCCAGTAGTAGCCCTGCGGGTGCTTCACCCCTCCACTTT.

V and J are TRBV11-2 and TRBJ2-1; 9 bases align to TRBD2. The CDR3 extends over 16 amino acids. Germline assignment: CDR1 SGHAT and CDR2 FQNNGV. With V trimmed by 1 base and J by 6 bases, 7 bases remained unmatched. CDR3 amino acids: CASSLGGSGGPNEQFF. The DNA of the CDR3 is TGTGCCAGCAGCTTAGGGGGGAGCGGGGGGCCCAATGAGCAGTTCTTC.

This clonotype was recorded a few times. This chain links TRBV7-9 with TRBJ1-2; weak D call: TRBD1 (6 bases). Trimming stripped 5 bases from V and 0 bases from J, with 13 bases between. Germline CDR1 and CDR2: SEHNR and FQNEAQ (reference sequence). This CDR3 spans 15 amino acids. CDR3 loop: CASSTPGTPNYGYTF. The CDR3 coding sequence is TGTGCCAGCAGCACGCCCGGGACACCTAACTATGGCTACACCTTC.

This clonotype has a single count. The gene calls are TRBV18 and TRBJ2-7; D might be TRBD1 or TRBD2, each matching 5 bases. V was cut by 6 bases and J by 1 base, with 13 bases left in between. The CDR3 sequence is 14 residues long. Germline V lookup: CDR1 KGHSH, CDR2 LQKENI. The CDR3 spells CASSWSRESYEQYV. The CDR3 DNA follows: TGTGCCAGCTCCTGGTCCAGGGAGTCCTACGAGCAGTACGTC.

V is TRBV18 and J is TRBJ2-1; maybe TRBD2 (7 bases). CDR3 length: 16 residues. Trimming cost V 0 bases and J 2 bases, with 11 bases left between them. Germline loops: CDR1 KGHSH, CDR2 LQKENI. CDR3: CASSPPIGGAYNEQFF. DNA of the CDR3: TGTGCCAGCTCACCACCAATAGGGGGGGCCTACAATGAGCAGTTCTTC. Complete variable domain (other parts from reference TRBV18 and TRBJ2-1): NAGVMQNPRHLVRRRGQEARLRCSPMKGHSHVYWYRQLPEEGLKFMVYLQKENIIDESGMPKERFSAEFPKEGPSILRIQQVVRGDSAAYFCASSPPIGGAYNEQFFGPGTRLTVL.

This clonotype was seen more than once but under ten times. The genes are TRBV20-1 and TRBJ2-5; D perhaps matches TRBD2 (6 bases). Germline V lookup: CDR1 DFQATT, CDR2 SNEGSKA (reference sequence). The CDR3 extends over 15 amino acids. V dropped 2 bases and J dropped 4 bases, with 17 bases sitting between them. CDR3 region: CSARSIGGVSETQYF. DNA for the CDR3: TGCAGTGCTAGATCTATCGGAGGGGTTTCAGAGACCCAGTACTTC.

This clonotype has only a few counts. This chain uses TRBV12-3 or TRBV12-4 with TRBJ1-1; D not certain. Between the trimmed V and J ends, which lost 3 bases and 1 base, there was a span of 6 bases. The CDR3 is 13 amino acids. The CDR3 DNA sequence: TGTGCCAGCAGTTTCCAGAGGAACACTGAAGCTTTCTTT. Translating gives CASSFQRNTEAFF.

This clonotype was recorded a few times. The chain joins TRBV4-3 to TRBJ2-7; D gene ambiguous. Trimming took 1 base from V and 3 from J, leaving 13 bases between them. CDR1 and CDR2 from the germline V gene are LGHNA and YSLEER. The CDR3 spans 15 residues. CDR3 sequence (DNA): TGCGCCAGCAGCCAAGCAATCCCGACGATCTACGAGCAGTACTTC. Protein: CASSQAIPTIYEQYF.

This clonotype was counted ten times or more. This chain connects TRBV24-1 to TRBJ2-1, with 8 bases that match TRBD2. Trimming cost V 3 bases and J 0 bases; bases outside gene matches: 0. CDR3 length equals 15 residues. Germline V gives CDR1 KGHDR, CDR2 SFDVKD. CDR3 DNA sequence: TGTGCCACCAGTGATAGCGGGAGCTCCTACAATGAGCAGTTCTTC. The encoded protein is CATSDSGSSYNEQFF.

Here the CDR3 reads CASSPRLEGAKNIQYF. The CDR3 DNA is TGTGCCAGCAGCCCCCGGCTGGAGGGGGCCAAAAACATTCAGTACTTC. The chain combines TRBV9 with TRBJ2-4; TRBD2 is a possible D gene (6 bases). Germline CDR1 reads SGDLS; CDR2 reads YYNGEE. CDR3 size: 16 residues. The ends were cut back, 4 bases at V and 1 base at J, with 15 bases in the middle.